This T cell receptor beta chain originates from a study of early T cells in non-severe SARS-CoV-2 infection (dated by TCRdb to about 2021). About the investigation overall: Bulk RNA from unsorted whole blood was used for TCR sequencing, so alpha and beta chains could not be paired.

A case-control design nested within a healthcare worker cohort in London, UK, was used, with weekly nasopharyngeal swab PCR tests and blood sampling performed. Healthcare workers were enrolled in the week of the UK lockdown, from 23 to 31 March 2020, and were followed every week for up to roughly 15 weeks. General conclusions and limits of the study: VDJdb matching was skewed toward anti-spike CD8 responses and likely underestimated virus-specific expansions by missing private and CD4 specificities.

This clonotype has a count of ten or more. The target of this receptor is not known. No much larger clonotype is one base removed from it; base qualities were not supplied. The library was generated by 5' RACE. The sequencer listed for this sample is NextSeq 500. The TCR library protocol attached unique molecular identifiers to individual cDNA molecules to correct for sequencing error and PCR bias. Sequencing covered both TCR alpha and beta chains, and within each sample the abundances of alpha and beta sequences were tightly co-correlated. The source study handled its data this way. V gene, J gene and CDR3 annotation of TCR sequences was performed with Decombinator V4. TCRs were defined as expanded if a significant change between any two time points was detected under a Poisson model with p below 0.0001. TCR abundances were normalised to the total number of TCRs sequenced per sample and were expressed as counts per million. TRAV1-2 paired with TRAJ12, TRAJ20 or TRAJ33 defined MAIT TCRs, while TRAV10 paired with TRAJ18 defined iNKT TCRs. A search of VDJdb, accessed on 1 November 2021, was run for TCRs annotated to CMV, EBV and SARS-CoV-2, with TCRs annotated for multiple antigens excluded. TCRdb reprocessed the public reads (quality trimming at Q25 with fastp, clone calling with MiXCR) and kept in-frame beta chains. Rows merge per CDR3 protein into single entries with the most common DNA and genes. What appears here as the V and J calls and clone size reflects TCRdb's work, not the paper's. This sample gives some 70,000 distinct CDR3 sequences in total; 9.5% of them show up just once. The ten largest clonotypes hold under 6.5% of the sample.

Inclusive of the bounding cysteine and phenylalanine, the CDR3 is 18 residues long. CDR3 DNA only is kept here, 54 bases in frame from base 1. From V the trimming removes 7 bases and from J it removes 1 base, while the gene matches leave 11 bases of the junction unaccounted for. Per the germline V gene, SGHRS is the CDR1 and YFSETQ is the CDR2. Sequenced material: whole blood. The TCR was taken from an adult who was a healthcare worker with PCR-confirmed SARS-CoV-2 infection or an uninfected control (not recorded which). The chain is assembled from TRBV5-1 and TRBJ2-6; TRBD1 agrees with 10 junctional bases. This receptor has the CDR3 CASRVLGQGMSGANVLTF. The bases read TGCGCCAGCCGAGTATTGGGACAGGGGATGTCTGGGGCCAACGTCCTGACTTTC. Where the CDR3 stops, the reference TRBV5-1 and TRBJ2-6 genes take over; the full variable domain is KAGVTQTPRYLIKTRGQQVTLSCSPISGHRSVSWYQQTPGQGLQFLFEYFSETQRNKGNFPGRFSGRQFSNSRSEMNVSTLELGDSALYLCASRVLGQGMSGANVLTFGAGSRLTVL.